What follows describes a single T cell receptor beta chain. Its antigen is unknown. These data originate in a study of T cell responses to AZD1222 COVID-19 vaccine. Points from the study as a whole: The breadth and depth of Spike-specific TCRs increased once two AZD1222 doses had been given. Dominant at 160-218 and 743-854, vaccine-associated CD4 TCRs also spanned spike. Sampling that yielded the repertoires occurred only after the peak T cell response. It was only 6 or 7 AZD1222 recipients who were seropositive at baseline.

This CDR3 is 15 amino acids long. Germline CDR1 and CDR2: MDHEN and SYDVKM. Trimming left V 5 bases short and J 0 bases short, with 11 bases between. Method: immunoSEQ multiplex PCR; TCRdb's copy keeps in-frame clones and lacks some. The repertoire holds 240,000 or so clones, 85% to 95% seen once, with approximately 0.52% in the top ten. The clonotype was recovered from an adult in good health. This material consisted of peripheral blood, taken on day 0 of AZD1222 vaccination. The chain joins TRBV28 to TRBJ1-5; D perhaps matches TRBD1 (5 bases). CDR3 sequence (DNA): TGTGCCAGCAGTCGCCGGGACGCTAGCAATCAGCCCCAGCATTTT. It specifies CASSRRDASNQPQHF.